This is a list of T cell receptor beta chains from one sample in a study of blood T cell repertoires in COVID-19. The data were produced by immunoSEQ multiplex PCR, yet TCRdb's version contains in-frame clones alone and is incomplete. The repertoire has approximately 290,000 clones, approximately 90% of them found once; the top ten carry around 2.2%. The sample was peripheral blood. These receptors were taken from a woman aged 25 to 39 with COVID-19, enrolled during active disease. CDR3s include the opening cysteine and the closing phenylalanine or tryptophan. D genes are given only for firm matches. Rows may omit the clone size; those that give it use once, few, many or a size class.

d_call	v_call	j_call	clone_size	cdr3_nt	cdr3_aa
TRBD2	TRBV10-3	TRBJ2-5	NA	TGTGCCATCAGTGAGCTAGCGGGAGACCAAGAGACCCAGTACTTC	CAISELAGDQETQYF
NA	TRBV5-1	TRBJ1-5	NA	TGCGCCAGCGGCCATACAAATTCCAATCAGCCCCAGCATTTT	CASGHTNSNQPQHF
NA	TRBV6-1	TRBJ2-7	once	TGTGCCAGCAGTGAACAGTCCTACGAGCAGTACTTC	CASSEQSYEQYF
TRBD1	TRBV18	TRBJ1-1	NA	TGTGCCAGCTCACCATTCCCTCTAACAGGGGGCAGCACTGAAGCTTTCTTT	CASSPFPLTGGSTEAFF
TRBD1	TRBV6-5	TRBJ1-1	NA	TGTGCCAGCGGCCCCTTCGGACAGGGAAACACTGAAGCTTTCTTT	CASGPFGQGNTEAFF
NA	TRBV2	TRBJ1-4	NA	TGTGCCAGCACCCTGACAGACTCTAATGAAAAACTGTTTTTT	CASTLTDSNEKLFF
NA	TRBV6-6	TRBJ1-1	NA	TGTGCCAGCAGCTTAAAGGGAGAGAACACTGAAGCTTTCTTT	CASSLKGENTEAFF
TRBD1	TRBV27	TRBJ2-1	NA	TGTGCCAGCAGCTCGACAGGGGTGGGGGAGCAGTTCTTC	CASSSTGVGEQFF
TRBD1	TRBV28	TRBJ1-2	NA	TGTGCCAGCAGGGGGATACTCTCGGGACAGCCCTATGGCTACACCTTC	CASRGILSGQPYGYTF
TRBD1	TRBV6-6	TRBJ1-2	once	TGTGCCACCGACCCGACAGGGGACTATGGCTACACCTTC	CATDPTGDYGYTF
TRBD2	TRBV7-2	TRBJ2-3	NA	TGTGCCAGCAGCCCAGGGACTAGCCCAGATACGCAGTATTTT	CASSPGTSPDTQYF
NA	TRBV3-1/TRBV3-2	TRBJ1-5	NA	TGTGCCAGCAGCCTTGGACAGCAGCCCCAGCATTTT	CASSLGQQPQHF
NA	TRBV30	TRBJ1-2	NA	TGTGCCTGGAGTCACCCTACGGGGGGGGCGCGGGTCTATGGCTACACCTTC	CAWSHPTGGARVYGYTF
NA	TRBV29-1	TRBJ2-2	NA	TGCAGCGGGTCCAGGGGCGAGCTGGGCGGGGAGCTGTTTTTT	CSGSRGELGGELFF
NA	TRBV30	TRBJ1-5	NA	TGTGCCTGGAGTCCCGCGGCCAATCAGCCCCAGCATTTT	CAWSPAANQPQHF
NA	TRBV6-5	TRBJ2-7	NA	TGTGCCAGCAGTTACTCGGCCAGCGGGTACGAGCAGTACTTC	CASSYSASGYEQYF
NA	TRBV4-1	TRBJ1-4	NA	TGCGCCAGCAGCCAAGTCAGGGCGTCTTTTGAAAAACTGTTTTTT	CASSQVRASFEKLFF
NA	TRBV20-1	TRBJ2-1	NA	TGCAGTGCTTATACACCGGGTGAGCAGTTCTTC	CSAYTPGEQFF
NA	TRBV2	TRBJ2-1	NA	TGTGCCAGCAGAGCAGTCGGGATTAATGAGCAGTTCTTC	CASRAVGINEQFF
NA	TRBV7-2	TRBJ2-7	NA	TGTGCCAGCAGCTTAGTGGACAGCGAGCAGTACTTC	CASSLVDSEQYF
TRBD1	TRBV6-5	TRBJ1-4	NA	TGTGCCAGCAGTTCTGACAGGGGAAAACTGTTTTTT	CASSSDRGKLFF
TRBD1	TRBV7-3	TRBJ1-5	NA	TGTGCCAGCAAAGGACAGGGGCGCAATCAGCCCCAGCATTTT	CASKGQGRNQPQHF
NA	TRBV20-1	TRBJ1-1	NA	TGCAGTGCCAGGTGGGGGGGAGCTTTCTTT	CSARWGGAFF
NA	TRBV5-4	TRBJ2-7	NA	TGTGCCAGCAGCTGGGGAGCGGGTAGCTCCTACGAGCAGTACTTC	CASSWGAGSSYEQYF
NA	TRBV21-1	TRBJ1-1	NA	TGTGCCAGCAGCAAAGTGGAACAGGGGACGAACACTGAAGCTTTCTTT	CASSKVEQGTNTEAFF
TRBD1	TRBV24-1	TRBJ2-1	NA	TGTGCCACCAGCCCTATTGGACAGGGGAATGTGGACAATGAGCAGTTCTTC	CATSPIGQGNVDNEQFF
NA	TRBV6-6	TRBJ2-5	few	TGTGCCAGCAATGCCAGGGAAAGTGGGGAGACCCAGTACTTC	CASNARESGETQYF
NA	TRBV19	TRBJ1-3	NA	TGTGCCAGTAGTCTAGATCACGAGAATTGGTCTGGAAACACCATATATTTT	CASSLDHENWSGNTIYF
NA	TRBV30	TRBJ1-1	NA	TGTGCCTGGAGTGTACCTGGCAACCTGAACACTGAAGCTTTCTTT	CAWSVPGNLNTEAFF
TRBD1	TRBV5-1	TRBJ1-1	NA	TGCGCCAGCAGCTCTTCAACGGACAGGGGGCAGGCTGAAGCTTTCTTT	CASSSSTDRGQAEAFF
NA	TRBV3-1/TRBV3-2	TRBJ1-5	once	TGTGCCAGCAGCCCGGACAGACATAGCAATCAGCCCCAGCATTTT	CASSPDRHSNQPQHF
TRBD2	TRBV6-6	TRBJ2-5	NA	TGTGCCAGCCGACGCGGACTAGCGGCTGGGGAGACCCAGTACTTC	CASRRGLAAGETQYF
NA	TRBV27	TRBJ1-1	NA	TGTGCCAGCAGACTTCAGGATAACACTGAAGCTTTCTTT	CASRLQDNTEAFF
TRBD2	TRBV9	TRBJ2-3	NA	TGTGCCAGCGCTAGCGGTCTAAGGGATACGCAGTATTTT	CASASGLRDTQYF